Below are 9 T cell receptor beta chains sequenced from a single sample in a study of T cells after yellow fever vaccination. One entry per CDR3 protein, called by TCRdb with MiXCR from the 5' RACE reads. The table includes around 320,000 distinct CDR3 sequences, about 11% detected once. Sample: CD4+ T cells sorted from PBMCs, taken 45 days after the yellow fever booster vaccination. The receptors derive from a man younger than 35 who received the YFV17D yellow fever vaccine.

The DNA for the CDR3 is TGTGCCAGCAGCGAATGGGGGGAACTAGCGGGGGCCAGCACAGATACGCAGTATTTT. Protein product: CASSEWGELAGASTDTQYF. V usage is TRBV7-3 and J usage is TRBJ2-3; 11 bases fit TRBD2. Unmatched junction bases numbered 13, after V lost 5 bases and J lost 0 bases. This CDR3 comprises 19 residues. Per the germline V gene, CDR1 is SGHTA and CDR2 is FQGTGA.

V is TRBV29-1 and J is TRBJ2-5, with D maybe TRBD1 (6 bases). Trimming took off 7 bases at V and 5 bases at J, with 20 bases between the two ends. The V gene's germline CDR1 is SQVTM and CDR2 ANQGSEA. The CDR3 spans 14 residues. CDR3 bases: TGCAGCGCCGCCCGGGACATCCTCGCGGAGACCCAGTACTTC. Residues: CSAARDILAETQYF. Drawing the rest from reference TRBV29-1 and TRBJ2-5, the complete variable domain is SAVISQKPSRDICQRGTSLTIQCQVDSQVTMMFWYRQQPGQSLTLIATANQGSEATYESGFVIDKFPISRPNLTFSTLTVSNMSPEDSSIYLCSAARDILAETQYFGPGTRLLVL.

This clonotype was seen a handful of times. The V gene is TRBV4-2, the J gene TRBJ2-3, with 9 bases identical to TRBD2. Trimming removed 0 bases from V and 6 bases from J; junction bases left unmatched: 4. The CDR3 has 15 amino acids. CDR1 and CDR2 from the germline V gene are LGHNA and YNFKEQ. The CDR3 DNA reads as TGTGCCAGCAGCCAAGATTTGACTAGCGGCGATACGCAGTATTTT. Translating gives CASSQDLTSGDTQYF.

CDR3 sequence: CASSSGKGNTEAFF. CDR3 coding DNA: TGCGCCAGCAGCTCCGGGAAAGGGAACACTGAAGCTTTCTTT. The genes are TRBV5-1 and TRBJ1-1; no clear D gene. Germline V gene data show CDR1 as SGHRS and CDR2 as YFSETQ. The V gene lost 3 bases and the J gene lost 1 base, with 10 bases spanning the gap. CDR3 length: 14 amino acids.

This sequence joins TRBV7-8 and TRBJ2-5; D is uncertain. The germline V gene encodes CDR1 SGHVS and CDR2 FQNEAQ. CDR3 size: 14 residues. V shed 6 bases and J shed 1 base, with 12 bases lying between them. The CDR3 is CASSQEWGQETQYF. CDR3 bases: TGTGCCAGCAGTCAAGAGTGGGGCCAAGAGACCCAGTACTTC.

This clonotype was detected a few times. The rearrangement uses TRBV18 and TRBJ2-7, with 8 bases lining up with TRBD2. Unmatched junction bases numbered 9, after V lost 4 bases and J lost 1 base. The CDR3 is 16 amino acids. Germline loops: CDR1 KGHSH, CDR2 LQKENI. CDR3 residues: CASSRSPSGGSYEQYV. The CDR3 DNA follows: TGTGCCAGCTCACGGTCCCCCAGCGGGGGATCCTACGAGCAGTACGTC.

There are a few counts of this clonotype. The chain combines TRBV20-1 with TRBJ1-2; no clear D. In germline, CDR1 is DFQATT, CDR2 SNEGSKA (reference sequence). Trimming shortened V by 5 bases and J by 8 bases, and 15 bases separated the two germline ends. This CDR3 comprises 12 residues. CDR3 sequence (DNA): TGCAGTGCTGGCGGGATTCCTAGGGGCTACACCTTC. It encodes CSAGGIPRGYTF.

The chain links TRBV28 to TRBJ1-1; 7 positions agree with TRBD1. Germline CDR1 reads MDHEN; CDR2 reads SYDVKM. The V segment lost 6 bases and the J segment 1 base; nucleotides outside the gene matches: 5. The CDR3 loop spans 14 amino acids. The CDR3 protein is CASRSTGENTEAFF. CDR3 DNA sequence: TGTGCCAGCAGATCCACAGGGGAGAACACTGAAGCTTTCTTT.

The chain carries TRBV7-2 and TRBJ2-5, with a tentative D call TRBD1 (6 bases). Germline CDR1 SGHTA, CDR2 FQGNSA. There are 14 residues in the CDR3. Trimming took 1 base from V and 4 from J, leaving 10 bases between them. CDR3 sequence (DNA): TGTGCCAGCAGCTTAGACAGGGTTCGAGAGACCCAGTACTTC. It yields the protein CASSLDRVRETQYF.